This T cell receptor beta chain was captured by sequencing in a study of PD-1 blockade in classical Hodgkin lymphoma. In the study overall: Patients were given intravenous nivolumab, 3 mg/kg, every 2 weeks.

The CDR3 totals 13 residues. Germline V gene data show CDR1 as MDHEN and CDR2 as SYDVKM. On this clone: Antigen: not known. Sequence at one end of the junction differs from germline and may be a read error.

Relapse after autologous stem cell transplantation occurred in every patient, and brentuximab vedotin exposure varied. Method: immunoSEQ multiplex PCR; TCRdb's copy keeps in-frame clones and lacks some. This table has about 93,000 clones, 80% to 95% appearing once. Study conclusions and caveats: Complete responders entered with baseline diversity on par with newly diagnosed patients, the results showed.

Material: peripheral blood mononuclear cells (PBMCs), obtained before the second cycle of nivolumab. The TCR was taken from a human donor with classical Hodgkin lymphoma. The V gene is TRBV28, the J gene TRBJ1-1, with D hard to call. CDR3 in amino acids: CANKPLLNTEAFF. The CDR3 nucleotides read TGCGCAAATAAACCCCTCCTGAACACTGAAGCTTTCTTT.